What follows are 14 T cell receptor beta chains derived from one specimen sequenced in a study of cytomegalovirus exposure and HLA in healthy donors. Primers: 60 Vbeta forward and 13 Jbeta reverse. Clones were read by immunoSEQ multiplex PCR, and TCRdb kept only the in-frame ones, dropping some. Its listing shows 150,000 or so clones. Input material: PBMCs. The receptors shown here come from a woman under 30 in good health and CMV-seronegative.

The CDR3 region has the DNA TGTGCCAGCAGGGCGACTAGCGTAGAAGAGACCCAGTACTTC. Its protein product is CASRATSVEETQYF. The chain employs TRBV2 and TRBJ2-5; 8 nucleotides match TRBD2. Germline V gene data show CDR1 as SNHLY and CDR2 as FYNNEI. This CDR3 spans 14 amino acids. The junction had 6 bases not matched to a gene; V was cut back by 6 bases and J by 3 bases.

This chain links TRBV7-8 with TRBJ2-6; no clear D. The germline CDR1 and CDR2 sequences are SGHVS and FQNEAQ. Trimming took 1 base from V and 5 from J, leaving 6 bases between them. The CDR3 is 14 residues long. The CDR3 protein is CASSLEIWANVLTF. CDR3 nucleotides: TGTGCCAGCAGCTTAGAAATATGGGCCAACGTCCTGACTTTC.

CDR3 sequence reads: CASSDLAGVNEQYF. In DNA, the CDR3 is TGTGCCAGCAGTGATTTAGCGGGAGTCAACGAGCAGTACTTC. The rearrangement links TRBV25-1 to TRBJ2-7; TRBD2 matches 9 bases. The CDR3 has 14 amino acids. CDR1 is MGHDK and CDR2 is SYGVNS in the germline V gene. J was trimmed by 5 bases and V by 3 bases; bases with no gene match: 5.

The chain links TRBV7-9 to TRBJ1-2, with D uncertain. This CDR3 is 12 amino acids long. CDR1 is SEHNR, CDR2 FQNEAQ, per germline (reference sequence). V was trimmed by 2 bases and J by 8 bases, leaving 9 bases between them. Written as DNA, the CDR3 is TGTGCCAGCAGCTTAACAGACGGCGGCTACACCTTC. It translates to CASSLTDGGYTF.

J is TRBJ1-2 and V is TRBV19; no clear D. Germline lookup yields CDR1 LNHDA and CDR2 SQIVND (reference sequence). The CDR3 totals 13 residues. V lost 3 bases and J lost 8, with 13 bases in between. CDR3 coding DNA: TGTGCCAGTAGTATTAGCGAGATACGGGGCTACACCTTC. Translation gives CASSISEIRGYTF.

The chain is built from TRBV11-2 and TRBJ2-7; 10 nucleotides align to TRBD1. From germline, CDR1 is SGHAT and CDR2 FQNNGV. The CDR3 has 18 amino acids. J lost 1 base, V lost 5 bases, and 14 bases had no gene match. CDR3 loop: CASSPISRDRGRSYEQYV. The CDR3 nucleotides read TGTGCCAGCAGCCCAATCTCCCGGGACAGGGGACGGTCCTACGAGCAGTACGTC.

The chain couples TRBV9 to TRBJ2-1, with a possible D match to TRBD2 (5 bases). Between the trimmed V and J ends, which lost 4 bases and 7 bases, there was a span of 15 bases. This CDR3 has 14 amino acids. Germline CDR1 reads SGDLS; CDR2 reads YYNGEE. The CDR3 bases are TGTGCCAGCAGCTCCTCGGACGGGATGAATGAGCAGTTCTTC. Translation gives CASSSSDGMNEQFF.

The chain employs TRBV25-1 and TRBJ2-5; 9 bases fit TRBD2. Trimming cost V 8 bases and J 5 bases; bases outside gene matches: 12. Looked up from germline, CDR1 is MGHDK and CDR2 is SYGVNS. CDR3 length equals 15 residues. CDR3 DNA: TGTGCCAGCGGACGGTTTGCGGGAGGGACGGAGACCCAGTACTTC. Its protein product is CASGRFAGGTETQYF.

The chain has TRBV6-5 and TRBJ1-2; a possible D gene is TRBD1 (6 bases). Trimming cost V 5 bases and J 6 bases, with 19 bases left between them. CDR3 length: 15 amino acids. Germline CDR1 is MNHEY and CDR2 is SVGAGI. The CDR3 coding sequence is TGTGCCAGCAGTCGGTCCGACAGGACCCCGGATGGCTACACCTTC. Protein product: CASSRSDRTPDGYTF.

CDR3 region: CASSSGLGETQYF. In DNA form, the CDR3 reads TGTGCCAGCAGCTCTGGACTAGGGGAGACCCAGTACTTC. This chain connects TRBV7-6 to TRBJ2-5, with 7 bases aligning to TRBD2. CDR1 and CDR2 from the germline V gene are SGHVS and FNYEAQ. This CDR3 spans 13 amino acids. V shed 4 bases and J 5 bases; nucleotides not matched to a gene: 4.

The chain recombines TRBV4-2 with TRBJ2-5; 7 bases line up with TRBD2. CDR1 is LGHNA, CDR2 YNFKEQ, per germline. The CDR3 loop spans 15 amino acids. The trim removed 3 bases at V and 3 bases at J, leaving 7 bases unmatched. The CDR3 spells CASSHLGREEETQYF. Written as DNA, the CDR3 is TGTGCCAGCAGCCATTTGGGCCGGGAGGAAGAGACCCAGTACTTC.

The chain couples TRBV5-1 to TRBJ2-5; TRBD2 matches at 7 bases. The germline V gene has CDR1 SGHRS and CDR2 YFSETQ. V shed 2 bases and J 2 bases; nucleotides not matched to a gene: 6. This CDR3 spans 15 amino acids. DNA for the CDR3: TGCGCCAGCAGCTTACTTAGCGGGTATCAAGAGACCCAGTACTTC. It specifies CASSLLSGYQETQYF.

V is TRBV5-1 and J is TRBJ2-1, with a weak D call TRBD1 (5 bases). The CDR3 covers 13 residues. Germline-derived CDR1 and CDR2 are SGHRS and YFSETQ. V was clipped by 0 bases and J by 10 bases, with 11 bases between them. The CDR3 nucleotides read TGCGCCAGCAGCTTGGCCTCAGGGTCGGAGCAGTTCTTC. Protein product: CASSLASGSEQFF.

The chain carries TRBV5-1 and TRBJ1-6; TRBD1 matches 8 bases. Germline V CDR1 and CDR2: SGHRS, YFSETQ. The length of the CDR3 is 15 residues. V was pared by 0 bases and J by 10 bases, with 6 bases of the junction left unmatched. The CDR3 coding sequence is TGCGCCAGCAGCTTGGAGGGACAGGTAAACTCACCCCTCCACTTT. Encoded protein: CASSLEGQVNSPLHF.